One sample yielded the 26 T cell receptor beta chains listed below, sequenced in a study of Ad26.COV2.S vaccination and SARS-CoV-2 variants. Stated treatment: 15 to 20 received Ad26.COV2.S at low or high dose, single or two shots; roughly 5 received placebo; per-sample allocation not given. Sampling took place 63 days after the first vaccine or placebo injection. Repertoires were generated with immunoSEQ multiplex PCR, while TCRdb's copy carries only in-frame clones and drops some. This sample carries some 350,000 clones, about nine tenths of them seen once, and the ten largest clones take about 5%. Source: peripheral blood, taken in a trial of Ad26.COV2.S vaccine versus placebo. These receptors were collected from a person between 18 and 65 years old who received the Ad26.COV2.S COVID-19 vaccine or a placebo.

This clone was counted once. Here the CDR3 reads CASSLGLAGGPRYNEQFF. The DNA of the CDR3 is TGTGCCAGCAGCTTAGGACTAGCGGGAGGGCCCCGGTACAATGAGCAGTTCTTC. This chain links TRBV13 with TRBJ2-1, with 13 bases that match TRBD2. The J segment lost 4 bases and the V segment lost 0 bases, leaving 6 bases of the junction unmatched. This CDR3 comprises 18 residues. CDR1 and CDR2 from the germline V gene are PRHDT and FYEKMQ (reference sequence). Full variable domain (outside the CDR3, taken from reference TRBV13 and TRBJ2-1): AAGVIQSPRHLIKEKRETATLKCYPIPRHDTVYWYQQGPGQDPQFLISFYEKMQSDKGSIPDRFSAQQFSDYHSELNMSSLELGDSALYFCASSLGLAGGPRYNEQFFGPGTRLTVL.

CDR3 in amino acids: CASSRTGGYEQYF. The DNA for the CDR3 is TGTGCCAGCAGCCGGACAGGGGGCTACGAGCAGTACTTC. The rearrangement uses TRBV3-1 (or the pseudogene TRBV3-2) and TRBJ2-7; 10 bases agree with TRBD1. V lost 4 bases and J lost 3; bases outside the gene matches: 0. The V gene's germline CDR1 is LGHDT and CDR2 YNNKEL (reference sequence). This CDR3 comprises 13 residues.

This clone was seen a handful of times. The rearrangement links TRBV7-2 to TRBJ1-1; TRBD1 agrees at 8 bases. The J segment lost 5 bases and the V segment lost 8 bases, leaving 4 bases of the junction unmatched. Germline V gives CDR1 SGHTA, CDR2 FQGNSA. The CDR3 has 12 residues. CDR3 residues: CASDRGVTEAFF. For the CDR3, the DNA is TGTGCCAGCGACAGGGGAGTTACTGAAGCTTTCTTT.

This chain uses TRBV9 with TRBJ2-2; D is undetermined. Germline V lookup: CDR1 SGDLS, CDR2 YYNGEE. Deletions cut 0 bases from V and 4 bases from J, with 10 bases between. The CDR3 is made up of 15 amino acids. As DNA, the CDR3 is TGTGCCAGCAGCGTAGAGCCAGAGAGCACCGGGGAGCTGTTTTTT. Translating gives CASSVEPESTGELFF.

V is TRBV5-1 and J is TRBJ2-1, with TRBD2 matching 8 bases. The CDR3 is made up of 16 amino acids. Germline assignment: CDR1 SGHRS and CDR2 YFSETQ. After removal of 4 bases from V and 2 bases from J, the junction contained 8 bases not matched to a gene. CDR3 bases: TGCGCCAGCAGCCCGCTAGCGGGTAATCCCTACAATGAGCAGTTCTTC. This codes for CASSPLAGNPYNEQFF.

CDR3 sequence: CASRGGVSTGELFF. The CDR3 coding sequence is TGTGCCAGCAGAGGGGGTGTCTCCACCGGGGAGCTGTTTTTT. The J gene is TRBJ2-2, the V gene TRBV9; possible D gene TRBD1, 6 bases. Germline lookup yields CDR1 SGDLS and CDR2 YYNGEE. V dropped 5 bases and J dropped 4 bases, with 12 bases sitting between them. CDR3 length equals 14 residues.

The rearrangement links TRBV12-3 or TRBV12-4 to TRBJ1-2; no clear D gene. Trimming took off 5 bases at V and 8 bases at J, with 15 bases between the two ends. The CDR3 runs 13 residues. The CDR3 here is CASSGVAAGGYTF. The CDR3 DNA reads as TGTGCCAGCAGTGGGGTAGCTGCTGGGGGCTACACCTTC.

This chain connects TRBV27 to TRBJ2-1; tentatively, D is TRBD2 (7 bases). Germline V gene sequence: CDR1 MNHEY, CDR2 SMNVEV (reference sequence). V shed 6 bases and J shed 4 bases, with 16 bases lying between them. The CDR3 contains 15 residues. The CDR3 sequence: CASSSQGTTYNEQFF. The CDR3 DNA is TGTGCCAGCAGCTCTCAGGGGACTACTTACAATGAGCAGTTCTTC.

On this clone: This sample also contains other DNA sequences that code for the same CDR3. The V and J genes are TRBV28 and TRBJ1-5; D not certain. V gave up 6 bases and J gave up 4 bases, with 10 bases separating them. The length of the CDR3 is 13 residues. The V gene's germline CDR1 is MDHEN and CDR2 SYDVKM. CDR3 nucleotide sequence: TGTGCCAGCAGACCTCAAGGGAATCAGCCCCAGCATTTT. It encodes CASRPQGNQPQHF.

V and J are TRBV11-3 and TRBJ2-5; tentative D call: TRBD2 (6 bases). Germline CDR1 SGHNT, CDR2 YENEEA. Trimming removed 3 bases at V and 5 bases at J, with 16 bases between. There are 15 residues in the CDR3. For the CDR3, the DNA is TGTGCCAGCAGCTTCCTGAGGGACTTTACGGAGACCCAGTACTTC. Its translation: CASSFLRDFTETQYF.

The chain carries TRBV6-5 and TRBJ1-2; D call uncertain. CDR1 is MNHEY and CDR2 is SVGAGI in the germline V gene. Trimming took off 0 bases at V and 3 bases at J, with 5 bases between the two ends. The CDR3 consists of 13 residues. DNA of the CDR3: TGTGCCAGCAGTTACTCCCCCCACTATGGCTACACCTTC. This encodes CASSYSPHYGYTF.

CDR3 sequence reads: CSASSFGGPFETQYF. CDR3 sequence (DNA): TGCAGTGCTAGTTCCTTCGGGGGGCCGTTTGAGACCCAGTACTTC. The rearrangement uses TRBV20-1 and TRBJ2-5, with a weak D call TRBD2 (7 bases). CDR3 length: 15 amino acids. V was cut by 3 bases and J by 5 bases, with 19 bases left in between. CDR1 and CDR2 from the germline V gene are DFQATT and SNEGSKA (reference sequence).

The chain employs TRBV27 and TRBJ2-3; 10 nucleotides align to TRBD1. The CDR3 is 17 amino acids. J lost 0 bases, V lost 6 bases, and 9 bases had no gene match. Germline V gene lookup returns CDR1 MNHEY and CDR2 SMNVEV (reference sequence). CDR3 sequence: CASRRQGAGASTDTQYF. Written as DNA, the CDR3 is TGTGCCAGCAGAAGACAGGGGGCGGGGGCTAGCACAGATACGCAGTATTTT.

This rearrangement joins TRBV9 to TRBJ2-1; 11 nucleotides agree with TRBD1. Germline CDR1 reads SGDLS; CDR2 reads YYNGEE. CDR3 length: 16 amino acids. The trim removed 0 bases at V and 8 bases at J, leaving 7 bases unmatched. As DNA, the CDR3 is TGTGCCAGCAGCGTAGAAGGGTGGGGACAGGGGGATGAGCAGTTCTTC. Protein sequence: CASSVEGWGQGDEQFF. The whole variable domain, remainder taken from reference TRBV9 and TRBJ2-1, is DSGVTQTPKHLITATGQRVTLRCSPRSGDLSVYWYQQSLDQGLQFLIQYYNGEERAKGNILERFSAQQFPDLHSELNLSSLELGDSALYFCASSVEGWGQGDEQFFGPGTRLTVL.

The CDR3 loop is CASSLSGTSVLPGELFF. Here the CDR3 DNA reads TGCGCCAGCAGCTTGAGCGGGACTAGCGTGTTACCCGGGGAGCTGTTTTTT. The V gene is TRBV5-1, the J gene TRBJ2-2; 10 bases line up with TRBD2. The CDR3 sequence is 17 residues long. After removal of 1 base from V and 6 bases from J, the junction contained 9 bases not matched to a gene. Per germline, CDR1 SGHRS and CDR2 YFSETQ.

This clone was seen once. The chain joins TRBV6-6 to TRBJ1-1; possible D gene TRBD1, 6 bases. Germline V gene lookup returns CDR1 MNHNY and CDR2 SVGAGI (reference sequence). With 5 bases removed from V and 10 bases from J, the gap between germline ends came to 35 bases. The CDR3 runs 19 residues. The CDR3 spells CASSQFGAGDTRKGMIAFF. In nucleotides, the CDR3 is TGTGCCAGCAGTCAATTTGGAGCGGGGGACACCCGAAAGGGAATGATAGCTTTCTTT.

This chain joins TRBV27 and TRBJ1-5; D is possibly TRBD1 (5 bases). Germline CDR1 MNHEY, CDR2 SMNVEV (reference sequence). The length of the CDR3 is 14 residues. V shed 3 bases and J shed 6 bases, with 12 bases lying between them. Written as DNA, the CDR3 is TGTGCCAGCAGTTTTAAACCCCAGGGTCAGCCCCAGCATTTT. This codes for CASSFKPQGQPQHF.

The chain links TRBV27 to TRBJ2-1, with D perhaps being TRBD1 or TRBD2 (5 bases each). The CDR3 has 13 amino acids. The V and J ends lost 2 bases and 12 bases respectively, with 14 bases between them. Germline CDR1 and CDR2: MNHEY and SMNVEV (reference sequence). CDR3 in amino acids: CASSLGLGAGQFF. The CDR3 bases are TGTGCCAGCAGTTTAGGGCTAGGGGCGGGGCAGTTCTTC.

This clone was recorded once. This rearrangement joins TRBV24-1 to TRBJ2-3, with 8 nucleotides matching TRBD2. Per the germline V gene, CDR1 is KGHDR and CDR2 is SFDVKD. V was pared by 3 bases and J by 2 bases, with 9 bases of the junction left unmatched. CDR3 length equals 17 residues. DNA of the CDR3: TGTGCCACCAGTGATAATGGTCTAGCGGGTGACACAGATACGCAGTATTTT. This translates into CATSDNGLAGDTDTQYF.

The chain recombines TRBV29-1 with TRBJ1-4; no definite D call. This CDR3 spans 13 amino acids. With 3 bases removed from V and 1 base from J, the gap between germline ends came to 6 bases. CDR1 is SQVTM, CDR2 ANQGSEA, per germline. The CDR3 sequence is CSVEAGTNEKLFF. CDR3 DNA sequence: TGCAGCGTTGAGGCGGGAACTAATGAAAAACTGTTTTTT.

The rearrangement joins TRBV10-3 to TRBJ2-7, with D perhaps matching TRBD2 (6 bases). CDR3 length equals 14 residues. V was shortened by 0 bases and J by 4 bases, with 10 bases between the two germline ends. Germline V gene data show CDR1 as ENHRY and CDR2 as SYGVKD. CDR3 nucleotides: TGTGCCATCAGTGAGTCCGCGGGGCCATACGAGCAGTACGTC. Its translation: CAISESAGPYEQYV.

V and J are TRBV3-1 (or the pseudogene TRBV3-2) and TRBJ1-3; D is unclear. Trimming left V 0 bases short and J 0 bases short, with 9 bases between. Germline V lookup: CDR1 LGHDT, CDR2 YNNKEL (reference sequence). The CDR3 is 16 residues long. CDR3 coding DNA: TGTGCCAGCAGCCAAGAGGGTATAGCCTCTGGAAACACCATATATTTT. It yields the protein CASSQEGIASGNTIYF.

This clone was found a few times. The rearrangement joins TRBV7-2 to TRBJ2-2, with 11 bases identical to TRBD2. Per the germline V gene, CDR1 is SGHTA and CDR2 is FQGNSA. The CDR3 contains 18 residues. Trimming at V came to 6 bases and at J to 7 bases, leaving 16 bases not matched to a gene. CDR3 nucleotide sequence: TGTGCCAGCAGTCCCCGAGGAATAGCGGGGGGGCAAGGCGGGGAGCTGTTTTTT. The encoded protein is CASSPRGIAGGQGGELFF.

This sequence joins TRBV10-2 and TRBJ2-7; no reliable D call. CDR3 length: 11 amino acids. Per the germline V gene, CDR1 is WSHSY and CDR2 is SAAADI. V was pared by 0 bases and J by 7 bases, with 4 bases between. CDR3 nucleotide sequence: TGCGCCAGCAGTGAGTCACTGGAGCAGTACGTC. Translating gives CASSESLEQYV.

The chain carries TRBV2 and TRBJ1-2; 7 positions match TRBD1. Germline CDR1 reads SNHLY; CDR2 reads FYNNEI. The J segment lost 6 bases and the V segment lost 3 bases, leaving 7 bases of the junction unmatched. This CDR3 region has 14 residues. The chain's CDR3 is CASSEGKGAHGYTF. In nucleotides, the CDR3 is TGTGCCAGCAGTGAGGGGAAGGGGGCTCATGGCTACACCTTC.

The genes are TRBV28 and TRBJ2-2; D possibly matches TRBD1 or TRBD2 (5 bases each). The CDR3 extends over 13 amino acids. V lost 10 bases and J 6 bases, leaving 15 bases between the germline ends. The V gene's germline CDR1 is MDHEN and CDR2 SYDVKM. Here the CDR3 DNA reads TGTGCCATCCCTGGGGGAGTAGCCGGGGAGCTGTTTTTT. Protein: CAIPGGVAGELFF.